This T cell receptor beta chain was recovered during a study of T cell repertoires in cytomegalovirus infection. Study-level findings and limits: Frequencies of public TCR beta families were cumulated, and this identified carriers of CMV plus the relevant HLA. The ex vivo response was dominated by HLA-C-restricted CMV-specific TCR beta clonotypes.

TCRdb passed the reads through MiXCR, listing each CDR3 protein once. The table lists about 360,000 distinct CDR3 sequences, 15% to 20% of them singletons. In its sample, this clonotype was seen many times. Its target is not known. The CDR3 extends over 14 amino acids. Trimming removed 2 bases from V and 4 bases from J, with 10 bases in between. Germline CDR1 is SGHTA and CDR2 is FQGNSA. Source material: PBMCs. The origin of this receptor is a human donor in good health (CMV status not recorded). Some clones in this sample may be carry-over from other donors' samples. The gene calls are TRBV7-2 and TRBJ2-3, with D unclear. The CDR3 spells CASSLWYGPDTQYF. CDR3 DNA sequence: TGTGCCAGCAGCTTATGGTACGGTCCAGATACGCAGTATTTT.